This paragraph covers one T cell receptor beta chain sequence. The CDR3 has 15 residues. V was pared by 3 bases and J by 3 bases, with 17 bases between. Germline CDR1 GTSNPN, CDR2 SVGIG (reference sequence). This sample was taken from a study of blood T cell repertoires in COVID-19. Per the study methods: Amplifying reference gene primers gave estimates of nucleated cell counts. Sequencing used immunoSEQ multiplex PCR; TCRdb keeps in-frame clones, though not all of them. That table gives V, J and clone size, and the DNA gave D and trimming. The data contain some 30,000 clones, about 85% of them singletons.

The sequence was obtained from a man between 60 and 75 years old with active COVID-19. The sequenced sample was peripheral blood. The genes are TRBV30 and TRBJ1-1, with D possibly matching TRBD1 (5 bases). CDR3: CAWRETGRGDTEAFF. The CDR3 DNA reads TGTGCCTGGAGAGAAACAGGCCGGGGGGACACTGAAGCTTTCTTT. Based on the CDR3 plus reference TRBV30 and TRBJ1-1, the full variable domain is SQTIHQWPATLVQPVGSPLSLECTVEGTSNPNLYWYRQAAGRGLQLLFYSVGIGQISSEVPQNLSASRPQDRQFILSSKKLLLSDSGFYLCAWRETGRGDTEAFFGQGTRLTVV.